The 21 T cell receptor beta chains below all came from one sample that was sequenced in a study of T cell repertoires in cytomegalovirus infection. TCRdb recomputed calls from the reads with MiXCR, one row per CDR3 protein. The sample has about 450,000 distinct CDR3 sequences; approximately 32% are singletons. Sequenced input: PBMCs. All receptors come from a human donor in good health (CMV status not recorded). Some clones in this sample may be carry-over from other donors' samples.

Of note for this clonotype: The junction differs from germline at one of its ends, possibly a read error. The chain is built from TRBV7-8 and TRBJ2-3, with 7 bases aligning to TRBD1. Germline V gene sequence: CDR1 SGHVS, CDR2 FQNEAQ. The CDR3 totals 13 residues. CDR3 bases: TGTGCCAGCAGCTTAGAGGGGGCAGATACGAAGTATTTT. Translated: CASSLEGADTKYF.

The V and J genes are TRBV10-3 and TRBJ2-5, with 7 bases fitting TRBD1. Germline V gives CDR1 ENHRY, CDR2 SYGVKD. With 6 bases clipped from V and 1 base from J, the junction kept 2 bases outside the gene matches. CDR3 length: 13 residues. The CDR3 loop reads CAIRGDSQETQYF. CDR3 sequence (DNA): TGTGCCATCAGGGGGGACAGCCAAGAGACCCAGTACTTC.

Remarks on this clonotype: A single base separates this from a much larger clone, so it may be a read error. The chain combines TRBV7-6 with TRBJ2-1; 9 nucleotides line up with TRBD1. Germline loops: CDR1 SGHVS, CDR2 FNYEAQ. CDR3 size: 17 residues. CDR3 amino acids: CASSLTSDRGAYNEQLF. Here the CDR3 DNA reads TGTGCCAGCAGCTTGACCTCCGACAGGGGGGCCTACAATGAGCAGTTATTC.

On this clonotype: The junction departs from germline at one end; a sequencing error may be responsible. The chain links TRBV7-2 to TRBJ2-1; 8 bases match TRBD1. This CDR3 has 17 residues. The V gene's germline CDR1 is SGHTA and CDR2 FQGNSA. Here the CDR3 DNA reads TGTGCCAGCAGCCCCCTCCCCCGGGCAGGGGGCGGCAATGAGCTGTTCTTC. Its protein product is CASSPLPRAGGGNELFF.

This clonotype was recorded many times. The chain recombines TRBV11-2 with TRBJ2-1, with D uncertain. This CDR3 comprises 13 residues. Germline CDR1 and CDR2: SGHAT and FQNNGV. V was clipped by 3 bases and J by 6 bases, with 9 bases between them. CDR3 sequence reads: CASSFSYLNEQFF. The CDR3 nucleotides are TGTGCCAGCAGCTTTTCCTATCTCAATGAGCAGTTCTTC.

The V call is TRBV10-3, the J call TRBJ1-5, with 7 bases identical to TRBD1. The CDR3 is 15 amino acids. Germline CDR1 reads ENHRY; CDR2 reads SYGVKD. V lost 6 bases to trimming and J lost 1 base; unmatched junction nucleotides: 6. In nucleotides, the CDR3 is TGTGCCATCAGAGACAGGGCCGCGAGCAATCAGCCCCAGCATTTT. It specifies CAIRDRAASNQPQHF.

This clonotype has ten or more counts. The CDR3 DNA reads as TGTGCCAGCAGCCTGGTAGAAACTCGTGAGCAGTTCTTC. Translation: CASSLVETREQFF. The gene calls are TRBV7-6 and TRBJ2-1; D is unclear. The CDR3 is 13 amino acids. Germline V gene sequence: CDR1 SGHVS, CDR2 FNYEAQ. Between the trimmed V and J ends, which lost 5 bases and 9 bases, there was a span of 14 bases.

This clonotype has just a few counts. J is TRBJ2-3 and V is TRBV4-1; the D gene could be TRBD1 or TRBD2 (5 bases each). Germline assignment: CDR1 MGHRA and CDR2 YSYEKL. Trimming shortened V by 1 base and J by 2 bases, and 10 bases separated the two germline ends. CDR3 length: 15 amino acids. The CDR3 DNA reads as TGCGCCAGCAGCCAAGGGGGGTTGGACACAGATACGCAGTATTTT. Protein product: CASSQGGLDTDTQYF.

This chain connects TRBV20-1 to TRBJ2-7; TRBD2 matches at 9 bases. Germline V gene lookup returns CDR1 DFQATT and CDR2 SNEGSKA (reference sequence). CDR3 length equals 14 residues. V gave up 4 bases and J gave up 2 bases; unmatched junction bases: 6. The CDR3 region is CSAIGASGAYEQYF. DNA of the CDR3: TGCAGTGCTATTGGGGCTAGCGGGGCCTACGAGCAGTACTTC.

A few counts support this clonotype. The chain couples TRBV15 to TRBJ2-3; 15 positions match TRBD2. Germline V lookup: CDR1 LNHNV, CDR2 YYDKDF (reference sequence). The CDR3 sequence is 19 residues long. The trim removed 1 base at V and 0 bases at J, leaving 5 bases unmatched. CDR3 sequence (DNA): TGTGCCACCAGCAGAGGAGGGACTAGCGGGGGGTTTAGCACAGATACGCAGTATTTT. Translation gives CATSRGGTSGGFSTDTQYF.

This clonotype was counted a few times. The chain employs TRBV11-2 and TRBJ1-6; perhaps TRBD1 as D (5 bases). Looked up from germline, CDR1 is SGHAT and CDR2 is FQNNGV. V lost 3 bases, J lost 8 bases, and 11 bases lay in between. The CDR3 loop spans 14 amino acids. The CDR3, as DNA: TGTGCCAGCAGCTTCCGGGGGACTTATTCACCCCTCCACTTT. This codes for CASSFRGTYSPLHF.

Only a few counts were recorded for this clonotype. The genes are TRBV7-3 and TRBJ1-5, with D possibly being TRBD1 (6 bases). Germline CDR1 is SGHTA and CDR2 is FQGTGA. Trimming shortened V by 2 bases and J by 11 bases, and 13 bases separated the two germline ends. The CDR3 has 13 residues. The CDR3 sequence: CASSLRARGAQHF. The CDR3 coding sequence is TGTGCCAGCAGCTTACGGGCGAGGGGGGCCCAGCATTTT.

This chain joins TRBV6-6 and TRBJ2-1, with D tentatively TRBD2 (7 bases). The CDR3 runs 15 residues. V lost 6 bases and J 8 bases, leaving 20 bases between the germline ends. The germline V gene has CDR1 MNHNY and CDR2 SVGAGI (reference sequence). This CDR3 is CASSQTRGGPDEQFF. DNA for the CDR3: TGTGCCAGCAGCCAGACGAGGGGGGGGCCGGATGAGCAGTTCTTC.

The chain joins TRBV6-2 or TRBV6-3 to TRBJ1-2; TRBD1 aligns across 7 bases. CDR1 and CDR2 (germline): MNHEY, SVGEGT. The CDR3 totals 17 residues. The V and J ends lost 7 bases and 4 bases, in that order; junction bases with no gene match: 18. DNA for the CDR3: TGTGCCAGCAACATTCCGTCGGCAGGGGGGAGTCTCTATGGCTACACCTTC. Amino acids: CASNIPSAGGSLYGYTF.

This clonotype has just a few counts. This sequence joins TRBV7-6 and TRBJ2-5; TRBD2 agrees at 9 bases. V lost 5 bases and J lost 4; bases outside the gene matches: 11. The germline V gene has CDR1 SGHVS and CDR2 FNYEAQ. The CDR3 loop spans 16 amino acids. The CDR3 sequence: CASSAHSGGITETQYF. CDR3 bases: TGTGCCAGCAGCGCCCATAGCGGGGGCATTACAGAGACCCAGTACTTC.

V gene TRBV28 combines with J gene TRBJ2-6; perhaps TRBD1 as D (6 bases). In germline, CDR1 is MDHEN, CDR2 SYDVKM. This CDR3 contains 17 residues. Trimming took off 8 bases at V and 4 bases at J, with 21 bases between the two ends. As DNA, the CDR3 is TGTGCCAGCGGAAACAGGGTCTTCTTTACGGGGGCCAACGTCCTGACTTTC. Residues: CASGNRVFFTGANVLTF.

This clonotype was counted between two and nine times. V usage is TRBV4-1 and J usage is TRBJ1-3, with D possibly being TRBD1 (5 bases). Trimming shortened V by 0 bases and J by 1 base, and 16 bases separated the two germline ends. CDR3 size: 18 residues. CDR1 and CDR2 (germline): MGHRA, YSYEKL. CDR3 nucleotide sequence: TGCGCCAGCAGCCAAGATCCTCCGGGGCGAGGGTCTGGAAACACCATATATTTT. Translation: CASSQDPPGRGSGNTIYF.

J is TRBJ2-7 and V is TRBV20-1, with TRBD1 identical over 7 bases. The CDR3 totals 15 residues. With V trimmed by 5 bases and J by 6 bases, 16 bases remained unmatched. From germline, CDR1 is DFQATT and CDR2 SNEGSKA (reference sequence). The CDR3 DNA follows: TGCAGTGCTCCTACCTCGGGACAGCGTCTCACCGAGCAGTACTTC. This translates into CSAPTSGQRLTEQYF.

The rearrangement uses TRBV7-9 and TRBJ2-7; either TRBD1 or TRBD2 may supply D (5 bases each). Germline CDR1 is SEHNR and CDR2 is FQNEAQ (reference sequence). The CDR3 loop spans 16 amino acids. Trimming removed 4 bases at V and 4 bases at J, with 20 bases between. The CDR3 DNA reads TGTGCCAGCAGCTCGACCGGGACCCCAAGGGTGTACGAGCAGTACTTC. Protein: CASSSTGTPRVYEQYF.

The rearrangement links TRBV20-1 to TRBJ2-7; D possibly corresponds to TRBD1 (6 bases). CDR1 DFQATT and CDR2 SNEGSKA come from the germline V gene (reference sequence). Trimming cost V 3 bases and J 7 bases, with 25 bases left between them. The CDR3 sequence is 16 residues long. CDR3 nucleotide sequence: TGCAGTGCTAGCCCGAGTCAGGGGATAGCAGTGAAGGAGCAGTACTTC. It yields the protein CSASPSQGIAVKEQYF.

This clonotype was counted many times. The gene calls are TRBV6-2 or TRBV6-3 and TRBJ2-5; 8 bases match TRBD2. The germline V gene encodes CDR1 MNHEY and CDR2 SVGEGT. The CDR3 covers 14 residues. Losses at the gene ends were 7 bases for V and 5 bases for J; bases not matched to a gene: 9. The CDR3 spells CASMSGGLGETQYF. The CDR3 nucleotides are TGTGCCAGCATGAGCGGGGGTCTGGGTGAGACCCAGTACTTC.